Shown below are 21 T cell receptor beta chains from a single sample sequenced in a study of T-cell reconstitution after alpha-beta-depleted transplantation in children. Unique molecular identifiers featured in how the TCRbeta library was prepared. MiXCR, run by TCRdb on the PCR reads, gives a single entry per CDR3 protein. The sample carries approximately 630,000 distinct CDR3 sequences, under 15% recorded once. The material was PBMCs, obtained before TCRalphabeta/CD19-depleted stem cell transplant. These receptors originate from a girl under 10 years old with congenital amegakaryocytic thrombocytopenia, due to receive a stem cell transplant.

A few counts support this clonotype. This chain joins TRBV7-2 and TRBJ2-3, with unresolved D. Trimming left V 1 base short and J 10 bases short, with 9 bases between. Per the germline V gene, CDR1 is SGHTA and CDR2 is FQGNSA. There are 12 residues in the CDR3. Here the CDR3 reads CASSLEPHAQYF. For the CDR3, the DNA is TGTGCCAGCAGCTTAGAGCCTCACGCGCAGTATTTT.

Details on this clonotype: Since a much larger clone is just one base distant, this may be a read error. This chain connects TRBV10-3 to TRBJ1-1; D is unresolved. The CDR3 loop spans 12 amino acids. Germline CDR1 ENHRY, CDR2 SYGVKD. Here the CDR3 reads CSISGKDTEAFF. CDR3 nucleotides: TGTTCCATCAGTGGGAAGGACACTGAAGCTTTCTTT.

Ten or more counts support this clonotype. The chain joins TRBV7-9 to TRBJ2-7; 9 nucleotides match TRBD1. Germline CDR1 and CDR2: SEHNR and FQNEAQ (reference sequence). Trimming cost V 4 bases and J 3 bases; bases outside gene matches: 4. The CDR3 extends over 14 amino acids. The CDR3 here is CASSSPGQGYEQYF. The CDR3 DNA reads TGTGCCAGCAGCTCTCCGGGACAGGGCTACGAGCAGTACTTC. Drawing the rest from reference TRBV7-9 and TRBJ2-7, the complete variable domain is DTGVSQNPRHKITKRGQNVTFRCDPISEHNRLYWYRQTLGQGPEFLTYFQNEAQLEKSRLLSDRFSAERPKGSFSTLEIQRTEQGDSAMYLCASSSPGQGYEQYFGPGTRLTVT.

This clonotype appeared many times. This chain uses TRBV10-1 with TRBJ1-5, with D uncertain. CDR3 length: 13 amino acids. Between the trimmed V and J ends, which lost 3 bases and 6 bases, there was a span of 9 bases. In germline, CDR1 is WNHNN, CDR2 SYGVQD (reference sequence). The CDR3 DNA is TGCGCCAGCAGTGAAGGGAGCGGTCAGCCCCAGCATTTT. This codes for CASSEGSGQPQHF.

Remarks on this clonotype: This may come from a read error, since a much larger clone is one base off. The chain has TRBV20-1 and TRBJ2-1; D is possibly TRBD1 or TRBD2 (5 bases each). CDR3 size: 15 residues. CDR1 is DFQATT and CDR2 is SNEGSKA in the germline V gene (reference sequence). CDR3 sequence (DNA): TGCAGTGCTAGATCCGGGACCCAGTCCTACAATGAGCAGCTCTTC. Protein: CSARSGTQSYNEQLF.

The table lists this clonotype with many counts. The V and J genes are TRBV7-8 and TRBJ2-1; no firm D call. The germline CDR1 and CDR2 sequences are SGHVS and FQNEAQ. V lost 4 bases and J lost 1, with 14 bases in between. The CDR3 extends over 16 amino acids. CDR3 region: CASSSAGPGSYNEQFF. In DNA, the CDR3 is TGTGCCAGCAGCTCCGCAGGTCCGGGTTCCTACAATGAGCAGTTCTTC.

J is TRBJ2-5 and V is TRBV12-3 or TRBV12-4; the D gene could be TRBD1 or TRBD2 (6 bases each). Trimming pared 3 bases from V and 1 base from J, leaving 9 bases between. The CDR3 is made up of 14 amino acids. The CDR3 DNA sequence: TGTGCCAGCAGTTTTTGGGGGGCCCAAGAGACCCAGTACTTC. It encodes CASSFWGAQETQYF.

CDR3 in amino acids: CASSSRTGGAEQYF. DNA for the CDR3: TGTGCCAGCAGTTCGCGGACAGGGGGCGCCGAGCAGTACTTC. The chain is built from TRBV12-3 or TRBV12-4 and TRBJ2-7; 11 bases line up with TRBD1. J lost 6 bases, V lost 4 bases, and 5 bases had no gene match. CDR3 length equals 14 residues.

This clonotype appeared a few times. CDR3 coding DNA: TGCGCCAGCCGCCCCCCCTCCACAGATACGCAGTATTTT. It yields the protein CASRPPSTDTQYF. The genes are TRBV5-1 and TRBJ2-3, with D unresolved. This CDR3 comprises 13 residues. Germline V lookup: CDR1 SGHRS, CDR2 YFSETQ. Trimming stripped 7 bases from V and 2 bases from J, with 11 bases between.

The V and J genes are TRBV5-1 and TRBJ2-7; 8 bases agree with TRBD2. The CDR3 covers 14 residues. V shed 4 bases, J shed 6 bases, and the junction held 9 bases outside the gene matches. CDR1 and CDR2 from the germline V gene are SGHRS and YFSETQ. The CDR3 reads CASSHSGILLEQYF. CDR3 sequence (DNA): TGCGCCAGCAGCCATAGCGGGATCCTGCTCGAGCAGTACTTC.

This clonotype was detected a few times. The chain couples TRBV12-3 or TRBV12-4 to TRBJ1-5; 7 bases are a match to TRBD1. CDR3 length equals 13 residues. Trimming took 4 bases from V and 7 from J; bases not matched to a gene: 4. The CDR3 bases are TGTGCCAGCAGTTCCGCGGACAGGCAGCCCCAGCATTTT. Translated, it gives CASSSADRQPQHF.

This clonotype was detected many times. The chain recombines TRBV6-1 with TRBJ1-4; 8 bases align to TRBD1. J gave up 7 bases and V 6 bases, and 10 bases lay outside the gene matches. CDR1 is MNHNS, CDR2 SASEGT, per germline. CDR3 length equals 15 residues. CDR3 sequence reads: CASSRTTGDPEKLFF. In DNA, the CDR3 is TGTGCCAGCAGCCGAACGACAGGGGACCCTGAAAAACTGTTTTTT.

This clonotype showed up just a few times. The chain uses TRBV7-2 and TRBJ2-3, with D unresolved. The germline V gene has CDR1 SGHTA and CDR2 FQGNSA. Trimming shortened V by 1 base and J by 0 bases, and 14 bases separated the two germline ends. This CDR3 is built from 17 residues. In nucleotides, the CDR3 is TGTGCCAGCAGCTTAGGGCCGCGCGGACCTAGCACAGATACGCAGTATTTT. It encodes CASSLGPRGPSTDTQYF.

This clonotype occurred a few times. The chain carries TRBV5-1 and TRBJ2-1; 11 nucleotides line up with TRBD2. CDR3 length equals 15 residues. In germline, CDR1 is SGHRS, CDR2 YFSETQ. The junction had 13 bases not matched to a gene; V was cut back by 5 bases and J by 12 bases. The CDR3 loop reads CASSPGLAVFEAQFF. Written as DNA, the CDR3 is TGCGCCAGCAGTCCGGGACTAGCGGTTTTCGAGGCGCAGTTCTTC.

This clonotype has ten or more counts. V usage is TRBV20-1 and J usage is TRBJ2-1, with 8 bases matching TRBD2. V lost 5 bases to trimming and J lost 3 bases; unmatched junction nucleotides: 6. The V gene's germline CDR1 is DFQATT and CDR2 SNEGSKA (reference sequence). The length of the CDR3 is 14 residues. CDR3 protein: CSARGSGSYNEQFF. DNA for the CDR3: TGCAGTGCTCGAGGGAGCGGGAGCTACAATGAGCAGTTCTTC.

This clonotype showed up many times. The chain employs TRBV20-1 and TRBJ2-3, with TRBD2 identical over 12 bases. The CDR3 sequence is 16 residues long. CDR1 is DFQATT, CDR2 SNEGSKA, per germline (reference sequence). The J segment lost 4 bases and the V segment lost 6 bases, leaving 11 bases of the junction unmatched. The DNA of the CDR3 is TGCAGTGCCGGGACTAGCGGGTCCCTGGGGTCAGATACGCAGTATTTT. Amino acid sequence: CSAGTSGSLGSDTQYF.

There are many counts of this clonotype. The chain is built from TRBV29-1 and TRBJ2-2, with TRBD2 matching over 7 bases. After removal of 7 bases from V and 5 bases from J, the junction contained 10 bases not matched to a gene. CDR1 is SQVTM, CDR2 ANQGSEA, per germline. This CDR3 contains 14 residues. The chain's CDR3 is CSAGGWGGTGELFF. In nucleotides, the CDR3 is TGCAGCGCCGGTGGTTGGGGGGGGACCGGGGAGCTGTTTTTT.

This chain joins TRBV12-3 or TRBV12-4 and TRBJ2-1; D gene ambiguous. V lost 6 bases to trimming and J lost 3 bases, with 12 bases between them. The CDR3 length is 14 residues. CDR3 coding DNA: TGTGCCAGCAGCCCCTTGGGGTACTACAATGAGCAGTTCTTC. It codes for CASSPLGYYNEQFF.

CDR3: CASSLEQRKRDTQYF. The CDR3 DNA follows: TGCGCCAGCAGCCTGGAACAACGGAAAAGGGATACGCAGTATTTT. The chain combines TRBV5-1 with TRBJ2-3; D not certain. The CDR3 loop spans 15 amino acids. V was shortened by 4 bases and J by 6 bases, with 18 bases between the two germline ends. In germline, CDR1 is SGHRS, CDR2 YFSETQ.

Many counts were recorded for this clonotype. The chain joins TRBV12-3 or TRBV12-4 to TRBJ2-3; D unresolved. This CDR3 comprises 13 residues. V shed 3 bases and J shed 5 bases, with 9 bases lying between them. CDR3: CASSLGSEDTQYF. The CDR3 bases are TGTGCCAGCAGTTTGGGGTCCGAAGATACGCAGTATTTT.

The sample holds many counts of this clonotype. The chain carries TRBV18 and TRBJ1-1, with 10 positions matching TRBD1. The CDR3 runs to 15 residues. The germline CDR1 and CDR2 sequences are KGHSH and LQKENI. The V gene end was trimmed by 3 bases and the J gene end by 6 bases; junction bases not matched to a gene: 7. CDR3 sequence (DNA): TGTGCCAGCTCACCGCAGGGACAGGGGATGGCTGAAGCTTTCTTT. Encoded protein: CASSPQGQGMAEAFF.